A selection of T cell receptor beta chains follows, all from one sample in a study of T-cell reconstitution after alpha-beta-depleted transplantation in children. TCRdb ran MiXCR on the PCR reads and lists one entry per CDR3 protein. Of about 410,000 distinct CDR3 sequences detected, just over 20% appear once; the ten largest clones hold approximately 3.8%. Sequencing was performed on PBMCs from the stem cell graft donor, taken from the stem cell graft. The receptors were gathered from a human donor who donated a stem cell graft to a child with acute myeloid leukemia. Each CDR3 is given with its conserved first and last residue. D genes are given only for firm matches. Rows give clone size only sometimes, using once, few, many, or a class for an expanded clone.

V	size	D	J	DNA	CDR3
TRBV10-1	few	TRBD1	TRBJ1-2	TGCGCCAGACCTGACAGGGACCCCCTACATGGCTACACCTTC	CARPDRDPLHGYTF
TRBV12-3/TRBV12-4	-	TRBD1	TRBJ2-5	TGTGCCAGCAGACGACAGGGTATAGAGACCCAGTACTTC	CASRRQGIETQYF
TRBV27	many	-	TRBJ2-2	TGTGCCAGCAGTTTCGCTGCGGGGGAGCTGTTTTTT	CASSFAAGELFF
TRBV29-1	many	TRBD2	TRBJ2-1	TGCAGCGTTGAAGATCGAGGACTAGCGGTCGAGCAGTTCTTC	CSVEDRGLAVEQFF
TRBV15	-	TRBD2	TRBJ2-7	TGTGCCACCAGCAGAGACCGACTAGCGGGAGCTATCGAGCAGTACTTC	CATSRDRLAGAIEQYF
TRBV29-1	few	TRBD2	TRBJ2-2	TGCAGCGTGGGACTAGCGGGAGCGGGCGGCACCGGGGAGCTGTTTTTT	CSVGLAGAGGTGELFF
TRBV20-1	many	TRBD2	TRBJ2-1	TGCAGTGCTATCGGACTAGCGGGAGGCAATGAGCAGTTCTTC	CSAIGLAGGNEQFF
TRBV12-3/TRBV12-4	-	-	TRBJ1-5	TGTGCCAGCAACTTTTGGGGGCGGAATCAGCCCCAGCATTTT	CASNFWGRNQPQHF
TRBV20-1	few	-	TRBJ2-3	TGCAGTGCTAGAGATCGAGCGGGCACACCAGCCACAGATACGCAGTATTTT	CSARDRAGTPATDTQYF
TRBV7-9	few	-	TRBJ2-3	TGTGCCAGCACCATGACAGACCAAGATACGCAGTATTTT	CASTMTDQDTQYF
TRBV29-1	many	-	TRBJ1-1	TGCAGCGTTCCAGGGCGGAACACTGAAGCTTTCTTT	CSVPGRNTEAFF
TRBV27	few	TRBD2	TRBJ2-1	TGTGCCAGCAGTCCGTACCTTAGATCTAGCGGATACAATGAGCAGTTCTTC	CASSPYLRSSGYNEQFF
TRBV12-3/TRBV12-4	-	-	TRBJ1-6	TGTGCCAGCAGTTCCTCGGACAGTAATTCACCCCTCCACTTT	CASSSSDSNSPLHF
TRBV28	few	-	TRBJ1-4	TGTGCCAGCCGACAGGCCGAAAAACTGTTTTTT	CASRQAEKLFF
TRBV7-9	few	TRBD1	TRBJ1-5	TGTGCCAGCAGCTACGGACAGGGGGATAATCAGCCCCAGCATTTT	CASSYGQGDNQPQHF
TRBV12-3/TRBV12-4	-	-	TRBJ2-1	TGTGCCAGCAGTTTTGTCAGGGGCTATGAGCAGTTCTTC	CASSFVRGYEQFF
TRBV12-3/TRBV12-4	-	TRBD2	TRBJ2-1	TGTGCCAGCAGTGCCGACCCTAGCGGGAGCCTTATAAATGAGCAGTTCTTC	CASSADPSGSLINEQFF
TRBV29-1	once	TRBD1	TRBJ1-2	TGCAGCGGCAAAATCCGGGACAGAGGGGCCTATGGCTACACCTTC	CSGKIRDRGAYGYTF
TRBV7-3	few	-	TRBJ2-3	TGTGCCAGCACCCCAGGGGGGTACTCCACAGATACGCAGTATTTT	CASTPGGYSTDTQYF
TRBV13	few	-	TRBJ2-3	TGTGCCAGCAGTCCCCGTTCGGGACTCCCTTATAATACGCAGTATTTT	CASSPRSGLPYNTQYF
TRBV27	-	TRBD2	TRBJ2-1	TGTGCCAGCAGTGGGTTTGGGGCGGGAGGGTACAATGAGCAGTTCTTC	CASSGFGAGGYNEQFF
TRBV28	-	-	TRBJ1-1	TGTGCCAGCAGTTTAGAGCTGGGGGCAGGGAACACTGAAGCTTTCTTT	CASSLELGAGNTEAFF
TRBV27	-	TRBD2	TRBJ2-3	TGTGCCAGCAGGAGTAGCGGGAGAATAGGCACAGATACGCAGTATTTT	CASRSSGRIGTDTQYF
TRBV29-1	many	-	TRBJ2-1	TGCAGCGTTGAACTGGAAGCGACCCTATACAATGAGCAGTTCTTC	CSVELEATLYNEQFF
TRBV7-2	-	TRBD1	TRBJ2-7	TGTGCCAGCAGCGAACGGACAGGGCCAAACTACGAGCAGTACTTC	CASSERTGPNYEQYF
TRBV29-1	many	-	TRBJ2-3	TGCAGCGGCCTAGGATCATGGGTCCCAGATACGCAGTATTTT	CSGLGSWVPDTQYF
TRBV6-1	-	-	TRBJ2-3	TGTGCCAGCACCGCCAAGGGGCGGAATACGCAGTATTTT	CASTAKGRNTQYF
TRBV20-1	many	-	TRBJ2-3	TGCAGTGCTAGGATGGGCAGGGGGGCGACAGATACGCAGTATTTT	CSARMGRGATDTQYF
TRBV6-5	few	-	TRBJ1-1	TGTGCCAGCAGTCGCAACCCCACTGAAGCTTTCTTT	CASSRNPTEAFF
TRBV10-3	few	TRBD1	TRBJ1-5	TGTGCCATCAGTGGGACAGGTGGTACTCAGCCCCAGCATTTT	CAISGTGGTQPQHF
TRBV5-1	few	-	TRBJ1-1	TGCGCCAGCAGCCGTCAACCCTTTACGGACGGGGAGGAGGCTTTCTTT	CASSRQPFTDGEEAFF
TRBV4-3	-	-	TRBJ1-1	TGCGCCAGCAGCCAAGGTCGGGGGTCGAACACTGAAGCTTTCTTT	CASSQGRGSNTEAFF
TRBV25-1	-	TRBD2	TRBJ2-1	TGTGCCAGCAGTGAAGGCGGGAGCAACAATGAGCAGTTCTTC	CASSEGGSNNEQFF
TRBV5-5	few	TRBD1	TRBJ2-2	TGTGCCAGCAGCCCGGACAGGGGAAGGGACACCGGGGAGCTGTTTTTT	CASSPDRGRDTGELFF
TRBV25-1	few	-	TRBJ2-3	TGTGCCAGCAGTGCTCCATTGCCCGGTCGTGATACGCAGTATTTT	CASSAPLPGRDTQYF
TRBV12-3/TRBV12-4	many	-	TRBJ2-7	TGTGCCAGCAGTTTCTGGCCCAACGAGCAGTACTTC	CASSFWPNEQYF
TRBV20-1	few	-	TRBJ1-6	TGCAGTGCTTACTACACGGGTGGGAATTCACCCCTCCACTTT	CSAYYTGGNSPLHF
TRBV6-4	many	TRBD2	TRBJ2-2	TGTGCCAGCTCTAGCGGGATCCCCACCGGGGAGCTGTTTTTT	CASSSGIPTGELFF
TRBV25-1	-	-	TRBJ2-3	TGTGCCAGCAGTGAGGGGTCCCGTGCAGATACGCAGTATTTT	CASSEGSRADTQYF
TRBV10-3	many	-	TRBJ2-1	TGTGCCATCAGTGAGGGAGGGGAGCACAACGCGGAACAGTTCTTC	CAISEGGEHNAEQFF
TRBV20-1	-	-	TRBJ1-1	TGCAGTGCTAGATCCACGCAGGGTTTCCACACTGAAGCTTTCTTT	CSARSTQGFHTEAFF
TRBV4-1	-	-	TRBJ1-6	TGCGCCAGCAGCCAAGCCCAGGGTTATAATTCACCCCTCCACTTT	CASSQAQGYNSPLHF
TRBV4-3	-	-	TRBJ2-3	TGCGCCAGCAGCGAGTGGGTCACAGATACGCAGTATTTT	CASSEWVTDTQYF